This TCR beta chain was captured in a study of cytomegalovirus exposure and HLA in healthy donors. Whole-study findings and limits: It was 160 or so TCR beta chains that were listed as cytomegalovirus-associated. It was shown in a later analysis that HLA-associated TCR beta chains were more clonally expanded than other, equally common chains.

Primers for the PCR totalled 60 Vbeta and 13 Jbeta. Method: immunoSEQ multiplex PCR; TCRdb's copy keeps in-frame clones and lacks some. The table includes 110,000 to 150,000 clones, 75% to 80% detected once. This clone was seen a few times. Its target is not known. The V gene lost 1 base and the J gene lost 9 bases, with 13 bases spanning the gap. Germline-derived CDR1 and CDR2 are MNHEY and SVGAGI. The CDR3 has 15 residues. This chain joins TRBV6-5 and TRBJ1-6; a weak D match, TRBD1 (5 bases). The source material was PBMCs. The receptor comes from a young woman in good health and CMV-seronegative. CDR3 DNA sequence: TGTGCCAGCAGTTACTTTGGCAGGGTGGGTTCACCCCTCCACTTT. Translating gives CASSYFGRVGSPLHF.